Listed below are T cell receptor beta chains from one sample, sequenced in a study of cytomegalovirus exposure and HLA in healthy donors. Method: immunoSEQ multiplex PCR; TCRdb's copy keeps in-frame clones and lacks some. The repertoire has 95,000 to 150,000 clones, over 9.5% of them found once; the top ten carry 3.5% to 5%. The sequenced material came from PBMCs. The receptors were gathered from a woman in her late teens or twenties in good health and CMV-seropositive. Both conserved end residues are part of each CDR3. A D gene is named only where the DNA matches it firmly. Only some rows state a clone size, as once, few, many or a class for expanded clones.

j_gene,abundance,d_gene,v_gene,CDR3nt,CDR3aa
TRBJ1-4,-,TRBD1,TRBV2,TGTGCCAGCACGACCGGGACAGGGGGTGAAAAACTGTTTTTT,CASTTGTGGEKLFF
TRBJ2-2,few,-,TRBV19,TGTGCCAGTAGTATCGGTGGTCCCGGGGAGCTGTTTTTT,CASSIGGPGELFF
TRBJ2-1,few,-,TRBV5-4,TGTGCCAGCAGCTCTTCCGGGTCCACGGTGGGCAATGAGCAGTTCTTC,CASSSSGSTVGNEQFF
TRBJ2-7,-,TRBD1,TRBV28,TGTGCCAGCAGTCCGACCGGGACAGGGGTCGAGCAGTACTTC,CASSPTGTGVEQYF
TRBJ1-1,few,-,TRBV7-2,TGTGCCAGCAGCTTACAAGGACAGCTGAACACTGAAGCTTTCTTT,CASSLQGQLNTEAFF
TRBJ2-1,few,TRBD2,TRBV10-2,TGCGCCAGCGGTGGCGGGAGGGCCGGTGAGGATGAGCAGTTCTTC,CASGGGRAGEDEQFF
TRBJ2-1,-,TRBD2,TRBV15,TGTGCCACCAGCAGCAAAGCGGGAGTGCGGAATGAGCAGTTCTTC,CATSSKAGVRNEQFF
TRBJ2-1,-,-,TRBV11-2,TGTGCCAGCAGCTTAGAGGTTACTAGGTCCTACAATGAGCAGTTCTTC,CASSLEVTRSYNEQFF
TRBJ1-2,-,TRBD1,TRBV19,TGTGCCAGTAGTAGGGGACAGGGAGAACACTATGGCTACACCTTC,CASSRGQGEHYGYTF
TRBJ2-1,-,TRBD1,TRBV19,TGTGCCAGTACCGGGACAGGGAAAAGTCTTGAGCAGTTCTTC,CASTGTGKSLEQFF
TRBJ1-1,many,TRBD1,TRBV27,TGTGCCAGCAGTTTACGGTTGGGACAGACTGAAGCTTTCTTT,CASSLRLGQTEAFF
TRBJ2-1,-,TRBD1,TRBV5-5,TGTGCCAGCAGCTTGGCGGACAGGGTGAATGAGCAGTTCTTC,CASSLADRVNEQFF
TRBJ1-1,few,-,TRBV9,TGTGCCAGCAGCGAGAGGGGAGGCACTGAAGCTTTCTTT,CASSERGGTEAFF
TRBJ2-5,-,TRBD2,TRBV6-5,TGTGCCAGCAGTTACGGCGGACTAGCGGGAGAGGAGACCCAGTACTTC,CASSYGGLAGEETQYF
TRBJ1-4,few,-,TRBV2,TGTGCCGGACGAGGGCAAACTAATGAAAAACTGTTTTTT,CAGRGQTNEKLFF
TRBJ1-6,few,TRBD1,TRBV25-1,TGTGCCACCAAAGGACAGGGGGATTCACCCCTCCACTTT,CATKGQGDSPLHF
TRBJ1-2,few,-,TRBV30,TGTGCCTGGAGTGTATACGATGGGGTAGGGGGCTATGGCTACACCTTC,CAWSVYDGVGGYGYTF
TRBJ1-4,few,-,TRBV19,TGTGCCAGTAGTATGGGACACCCTAATGAAAAACTGTTTTTT,CASSMGHPNEKLFF
TRBJ2-2,-,-,TRBV7-2,TGTGCCAGCAGCTTAGGTCCTTGGTGGACGGGAAACACCGGGGAGCTGTTTTTT,CASSLGPWWTGNTGELFF
TRBJ1-3,-,-,TRBV18,TGTGCCAGCTCTCGCAGGAGGAGCTCTGGAAACACCATATATTTT,CASSRRRSSGNTIYF
TRBJ1-2,few,TRBD1,TRBV7-9,TGTGCCAGCAGCAACCCCGGGACAGGGGGCGCAGGAGGCTACACCTTC,CASSNPGTGGAGGYTF
TRBJ2-1,-,TRBD2,TRBV7-6,TGTGCCAGCAGCTTATTCCTAGCGGGAGCGGTGGATGAGCAGTTCTTC,CASSLFLAGAVDEQFF
TRBJ1-2,-,-,TRBV9,TGTGCCAGCAGCGTAGAGCTCAACTATGGCTACACCTTC,CASSVELNYGYTF
TRBJ1-5,few,-,TRBV4-1,TGCGCCAGCAGCCAAGGAGACAGTTCTAATCAGCCCCAGCATTTT,CASSQGDSSNQPQHF
TRBJ2-2,many,-,TRBV5-1,TGCGCCAGCAGCTTGGCCGACAGCACCGGGGAGCTGTTTTTT,CASSLADSTGELFF
TRBJ1-1,-,-,TRBV15,TGTGCCACCAGCAGAGACCTGGGACACCTAGAAGCTTTCTTT,CATSRDLGHLEAFF
TRBJ2-5,-,TRBD1,TRBV19,TGTGCCAGTAGTAGAGGGGGACAGGGTGTGGAGACCCAGTACTTC,CASSRGGQGVETQYF
TRBJ1-2,few,-,TRBV6-5,TGTGCCAGCAGTCCTAGCACAGGGCAAGGCTACACCTTC,CASSPSTGQGYTF
TRBJ2-7,many,TRBD1,TRBV20-1,TGCAGGGGGGACAGGGGCTCCGAGCAGTACTTC,CRGDRGSEQYF
TRBJ2-7,-,TRBD2,TRBV5-4,TGTGCCAGCAGCTCTGGACTAGCGGGGGTGGAAGAGCAGTACTTC,CASSSGLAGVEEQYF
TRBJ2-7,-,TRBD2,TRBV5-4,TGTGCCAGCAGCTACGGGAGGACCTACGAGCAGTACTTC,CASSYGRTYEQYF
TRBJ2-7,few,TRBD1,TRBV30,TGTGCCTGGCAGGGACAGAGTCTTACGTCGCAGTACTTC,CAWQGQSLTSQYF
TRBJ2-2,few,TRBD1,TRBV7-8,TGTGCCAGCAGCCAGGACAGGGCCAACACCGGGGAGCTGTTTTTT,CASSQDRANTGELFF
TRBJ2-7,-,TRBD2,TRBV28,TGTGCCAGCAGCGATTCGAGGACTAGCGGGTACGAGCAGTACTTC,CASSDSRTSGYEQYF
TRBJ1-2,few,TRBD1,TRBV19,TGTGCCAGTAGACCGGGACAGGGGGCTTTTAACACCTTC,CASRPGQGAFNTF
TRBJ2-5,few,TRBD1,TRBV30,TGTGCCTGGGGACAGGGCGGCGAGACCCAGTACTTC,CAWGQGGETQYF
TRBJ2-1,few,TRBD2,TRBV6-1,TGTGCCAGCAGTGGAGGGACTAGCGGGAGGGCCAATGAGCAGTTCTTC,CASSGGTSGRANEQFF
TRBJ2-1,-,-,TRBV10-3,TGTGCCATCAGTGAGTCATACACGGGAGCGTTTTACAATGAGCAGTTCTTC,CAISESYTGAFYNEQFF
TRBJ2-1,few,TRBD2,TRBV7-2,TGTGCCAGCAGCTTTATAGCGGGAGGTTGGTCCTACAATGAGCAGTTCTTC,CASSFIAGGWSYNEQFF
TRBJ2-7,few,-,TRBV4-1,TGCGCCAGCAGCCAAGAAAGATCGGGCGTAGGCAGGGCCCACGAGCAGTACTTC,CASSQERSGVGRAHEQYF